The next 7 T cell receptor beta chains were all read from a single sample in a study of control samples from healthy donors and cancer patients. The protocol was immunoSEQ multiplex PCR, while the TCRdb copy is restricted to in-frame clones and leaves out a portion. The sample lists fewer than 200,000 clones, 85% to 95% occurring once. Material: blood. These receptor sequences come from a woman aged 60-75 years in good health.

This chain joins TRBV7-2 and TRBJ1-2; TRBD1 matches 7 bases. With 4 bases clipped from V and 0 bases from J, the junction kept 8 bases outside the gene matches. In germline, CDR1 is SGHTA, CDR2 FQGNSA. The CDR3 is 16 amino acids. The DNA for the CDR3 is TGTGCCAGCAGCTCCCCCCTGGGGACAGCTAACTATGGCTACACCTTC. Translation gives CASSSPLGTANYGYTF. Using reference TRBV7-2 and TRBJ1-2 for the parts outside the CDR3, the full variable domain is GAGVSQSPSNKVTEKGKDVELRCDPISGHTALYWYRQSLGQGLEFLIYFQGNSAPDKSGLPSDRFSAERTGGSVSTLTIQRTQQEDSAVYLCASSSPLGTANYGYTFGSGTRLTVV.

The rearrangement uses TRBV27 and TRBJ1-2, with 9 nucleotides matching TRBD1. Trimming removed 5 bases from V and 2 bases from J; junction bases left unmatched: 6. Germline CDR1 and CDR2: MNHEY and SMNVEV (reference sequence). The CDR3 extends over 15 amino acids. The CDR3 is CASSIQGALNYGYTF. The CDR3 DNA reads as TGTGCCAGCAGTATACAGGGGGCTTTGAACTATGGCTACACCTTC.

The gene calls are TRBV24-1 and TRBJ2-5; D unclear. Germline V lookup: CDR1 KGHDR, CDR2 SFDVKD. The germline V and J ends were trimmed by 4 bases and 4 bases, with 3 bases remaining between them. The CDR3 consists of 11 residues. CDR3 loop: CATSEGETQYF. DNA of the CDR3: TGTGCCACCAGTGAAGGAGAGACCCAGTACTTC.

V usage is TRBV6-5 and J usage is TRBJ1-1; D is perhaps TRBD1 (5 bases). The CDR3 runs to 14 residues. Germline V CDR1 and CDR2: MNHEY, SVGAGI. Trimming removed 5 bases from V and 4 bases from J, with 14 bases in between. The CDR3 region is CASSIDSLVTEAFF. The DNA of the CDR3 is TGTGCCAGCAGTATCGACAGTCTCGTCACTGAAGCTTTCTTT.

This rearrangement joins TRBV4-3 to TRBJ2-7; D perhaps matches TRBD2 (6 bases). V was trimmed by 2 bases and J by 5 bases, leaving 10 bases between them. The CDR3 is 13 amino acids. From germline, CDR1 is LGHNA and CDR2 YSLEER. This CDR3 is CASSQRGSHEQYF. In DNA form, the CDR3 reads TGCGCCAGCAGCCAACGGGGGTCCCACGAGCAGTACTTC.

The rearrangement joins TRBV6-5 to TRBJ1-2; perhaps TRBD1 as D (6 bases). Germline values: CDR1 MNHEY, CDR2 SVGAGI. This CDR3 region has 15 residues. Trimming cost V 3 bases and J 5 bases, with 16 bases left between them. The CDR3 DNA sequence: TGTGCCAGCAGTTATGGGGGCGTTAGCGGGTATGGCTACACCTTC. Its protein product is CASSYGGVSGYGYTF.

The CDR3, as DNA: TGTGCCTGGAGTGAGGGCCGTATTGGTCAGCCCCAGCATTTT. Amino acid sequence: CAWSEGRIGQPQHF. The chain recombines TRBV30 with TRBJ1-5, with D unresolved. Per the germline V gene, CDR1 is GTSNPN and CDR2 is SVGIG (reference sequence). V was shortened by 1 base and J by 6 bases, with 13 bases between the two germline ends. There are 14 residues in the CDR3.